Below, 25 T cell receptor beta chains from the same sample are listed, as sequenced in a study of beta chain features in type 1 diabetes. All of the isolated RNA was reverse transcribed, so expressed TCRB transcripts were sequenced. Clones were read by immunoSEQ multiplex PCR, and TCRdb kept only the in-frame ones, dropping some. This table has a few hundred thousand clones, roughly a tenth appearing once. These receptors have no known antigen. Findings and caveats of the study: Moderate yet significant TCRB CDR3 shortening was seen in Type 1 diabetes patients in all four CD4+ subsets.

Sequencing was carried out using central memory CD4+ T cells from blood. All receptors come from a man aged 25-45 years with type 1 diabetes.

The chain employs TRBV7-3 and TRBJ2-4; D not resolved. With 5 bases removed from V and 8 bases from J, the gap between germline ends came to 13 bases. CDR3 length: 13 amino acids. The germline CDR1 and CDR2 sequences are SGHTA and FQGTGA. CDR3 DNA: TGTGCCAGCAGCCTCCAGCCTAAGGACATTCAGTACTTC. Protein: CASSLQPKDIQYF.

This clone has just a few counts. The gene calls are TRBV28 and TRBJ2-7; D is undetermined. CDR3 size: 12 residues. CDR1 MDHEN and CDR2 SYDVKM come from the germline V gene. V lost 8 bases to trimming and J lost 4 bases, with 12 bases between them. CDR3 in amino acids: CASQASPYEQYF. CDR3 in DNA: TGTGCCAGCCAGGCGAGTCCATACGAGCAGTACTTC.

This clone was counted a few times. The V call is TRBV6-6, the J call TRBJ1-2; tentative D call: TRBD1 (6 bases). V was clipped by 6 bases and J by 3 bases, with 11 bases between them. Per the germline V gene, CDR1 is MNHNY and CDR2 is SVGAGI (reference sequence). CDR3 size: 13 residues. CDR3 sequence reads: CASRPRQDYGYTF. The DNA for the CDR3 is TGTGCCAGCAGACCAAGACAGGACTATGGCTACACCTTC.

CDR3 bases: TGTGCCTGGACCCGACTAGCGGGAGCTCTGGAGACCCAGTACTTC. Protein: CAWTRLAGALETQYF. The rearrangement uses TRBV30 and TRBJ2-5, with 12 bases aligning to TRBD2. CDR1 and CDR2 (germline): GTSNPN, SVGIG (reference sequence). There are 15 residues in the CDR3. The V and J ends lost 4 bases and 5 bases, in that order; junction bases with no gene match: 8. Full variable domain (remainder filled in from reference TRBV30 and TRBJ2-5): SQTIHQWPATLVQPVGSPLSLECTVEGTSNPNLYWYRQAAGRGLQLLFYSVGIGQISSEVPQNLSASRPQDRQFILSSKKLLLSDSGFYLCAWTRLAGALETQYFGPGTRLLVL.

This chain joins TRBV11-3 and TRBJ2-1, with 9 bases aligning to TRBD1. J gave up 3 bases and V 5 bases, and 5 bases lay outside the gene matches. The CDR3 runs 15 residues. In germline, CDR1 is SGHNT, CDR2 YENEEA. The CDR3 DNA follows: TGTGCCAGCAGCGAAGGACAGGGGAACTACAATGAGCAGTTCTTC. Its protein is CASSEGQGNYNEQFF.

The chain uses TRBV6-1 and TRBJ1-1; 7 nucleotides agree with TRBD1. Per the germline V gene, CDR1 is MNHNS and CDR2 is SASEGT. V dropped 10 bases and J dropped 4; count of bases not matched to a gene: 12. CDR3 length equals 14 residues. The CDR3 spells CATRQGTSGTEAFF. The CDR3 region has the DNA TGTGCCACCCGACAGGGAACGTCCGGCACTGAAGCTTTCTTT.

This clone was counted a few times. The rearrangement joins TRBV5-6 to TRBJ2-3; no definite D call. This CDR3 spans 12 amino acids. Germline V gene lookup returns CDR1 SGHDT and CDR2 YYEEEE. The V and J ends lost 3 bases and 4 bases respectively, with 6 bases between them. Here the CDR3 reads CASSSVADTQYF. The DNA for the CDR3 is TGTGCCAGCAGCTCGGTGGCAGATACGCAGTATTTT.

This clone turned up a few times. The V and J genes are TRBV5-1 and TRBJ2-1, with TRBD2 as a possible D gene (6 bases). V was clipped by 4 bases and J by 4 bases, with 18 bases between them. Germline V CDR1 and CDR2: SGHRS, YFSETQ. The CDR3 spans 16 residues. The DNA for the CDR3 is TGCGCCAGCAGCCCGGGTCCGGGAGCCGTGTACAATGAGCAGTTCTTC. Protein: CASSPGPGAVYNEQFF.

This rearrangement joins TRBV19 to TRBJ1-2; no reliable D call. With 3 bases removed from V and 8 bases from J, the gap between germline ends came to 13 bases. The germline CDR1 and CDR2 sequences are LNHDA and SQIVND (reference sequence). This CDR3 contains 13 residues. The CDR3 DNA is TGTGCCAGTAGTATGAGCACGTATAGAGGCTACACCTTC. Protein: CASSMSTYRGYTF.

In its sample, this clone was seen a few times. This chain uses TRBV11-3 with TRBJ1-3; D not certain. The CDR3 contains 13 residues. Between the trimmed V and J ends, which lost 1 base and 9 bases, there was a span of 10 bases. Germline V gene lookup returns CDR1 SGHNT and CDR2 YENEEA. The CDR3 DNA sequence: TGTGCCAGCAGCTTAGGGACGGATGGCACCATATATTTT. Translated, it gives CASSLGTDGTIYF. The variable domain in full, with the rest retrieved from reference TRBV11-3 and TRBJ1-3, is EAGVVQSPRYKIIEKKQPVAFWCNPISGHNTLYWYLQNLGQGPELLIRYENEEAVDDSQLPKDRFSAERLKGVDSTLKIQPAELGDSAVYLCASSLGTDGTIYFGEGSWLTVV.

This clone was counted only a few times. CDR3: CASSPNRGREQYF. CDR3 coding DNA: TGTGCCAGCAGTCCTAACAGGGGGAGGGAGCAGTACTTC. This chain connects TRBV6-5 to TRBJ2-7, with 8 nucleotides matching TRBD1. J was trimmed by 7 bases and V by 5 bases; bases with no gene match: 7. The CDR3 covers 13 residues. Germline-derived CDR1 and CDR2 are MNHEY and SVGAGI.

There are a few counts of this clone. The J gene is TRBJ2-5, the V gene TRBV21-1; the listed D gene, TRBD2, was not tested against the DNA. TRBV21-1 is described as a pseudogene. This CDR3 has 12 amino acids. This chain's CDR3 is CAWQGRAETQYF. The CDR3 region has the DNA TGTGCGTGGCAGGGGAGGGCAGAGACCCAGTACTTC.

The CDR3 region has the DNA TGTGCCAGCAGGGAGATTGCGAACACCGGGGAGCTGTTTTTT. Protein: CASREIANTGELFF. This sequence joins TRBV6-4 and TRBJ2-2; D is undetermined. This CDR3 has 14 amino acids. Trimming cost V 6 bases and J 0 bases, with 8 bases left between them. Germline V gene sequence: CDR1 MRHNA, CDR2 SNTAGT.

In its sample, this clone was seen a few times. The V gene is TRBV11-3, the J gene TRBJ1-1; TRBD1 aligns across 7 bases. The V gene's germline CDR1 is SGHNT and CDR2 YENEEA. The CDR3 runs to 14 residues. V shed 4 bases and J 11 bases; nucleotides not matched to a gene: 13. The CDR3 loop is CASSSLDRVIEAFF. The CDR3 DNA is TGTGCCAGCAGCTCGCTCGACAGGGTGATAGAGGCTTTCTTT. Together with reference TRBV11-3 and TRBJ1-1, the CDR3 gives the full variable domain: EAGVVQSPRYKIIEKKQPVAFWCNPISGHNTLYWYLQNLGQGPELLIRYENEEAVDDSQLPKDRFSAERLKGVDSTLKIQPAELGDSAVYLCASSSLDRVIEAFFGQGTRLTVV.

This clone has a handful of counts. The DNA of the CDR3 is TGTGCCAGCAGCTTACAGGGGGGAAAGGCCTACGAGCAGTACTTC. It codes for CASSLQGGKAYEQYF. The rearrangement links TRBV7-2 to TRBJ2-7, with D perhaps TRBD1 (7 bases). Between the trimmed V and J ends, which lost 2 bases and 2 bases, there was a span of 13 bases. This CDR3 region has 15 residues. Germline CDR1 SGHTA, CDR2 FQGNSA.

This clone was seen at least ten times. This chain uses TRBV28 with TRBJ2-7; 7 nucleotides align to TRBD1. The CDR3 runs to 15 residues. The germline CDR1 and CDR2 sequences are MDHEN and SYDVKM. V lost 6 bases and J lost 3; bases outside the gene matches: 11. In DNA, the CDR3 is TGTGCCAGCAGCCTTACCTCGACAGGGTTCTACGAGCAGTACTTC. This codes for CASSLTSTGFYEQYF. Looking up the rest from reference TRBV28 and TRBJ2-7 gives the full variable domain: DVKVTQSSRYLVKRTGEKVFLECVQDMDHENMFWYRQDPGLGLRLIYFSYDVKMKEKGDIPEGYSVSREKKERFSLILESASTNQTSMYLCASSLTSTGFYEQYFGPGTRLTVT.

This clone was seen repeatedly, ten times or more. The J gene is TRBJ1-2, the V gene TRBV7-2; D remains unclear. The V end lost 5 bases, the J end lost 4 bases, and 14 bases lay between the germline ends. CDR3 length: 14 amino acids. Per germline, CDR1 SGHTA and CDR2 FQGNSA. The CDR3 loop reads CASSPGRTSYGYTF. CDR3 coding DNA: TGTGCCAGCAGCCCCGGTCGGACCTCCTATGGCTACACCTTC. Based on the CDR3 plus reference TRBV7-2 and TRBJ1-2, the full variable domain is GAGVSQSPSNKVTEKGKDVELRCDPISGHTALYWYRQSLGQGLEFLIYFQGNSAPDKSGLPSDRFSAERTGGSVSTLTIQRTQQEDSAVYLCASSPGRTSYGYTFGSGTRLTVV.

This clone was counted only a few times. This chain uses TRBV7-9 with TRBJ2-5; weak D call: TRBD2 (6 bases). Trimming removed 6 bases at V and 5 bases at J, with 13 bases between. The CDR3 runs to 13 residues. CDR1 and CDR2 (germline): SEHNR, FQNEAQ (reference sequence). The CDR3 loop reads CASSTGSEETQYF. The CDR3, as DNA: TGTGCCAGCAGTACCGGGAGCGAGGAGACCCAGTACTTC.

The rearrangement uses TRBV5-1 and TRBJ2-3, with 8 nucleotides matching TRBD1. The CDR3 is 15 residues long. V was clipped by 6 bases and J by 3 bases; unmatched bases: 9. CDR1 and CDR2 (germline): SGHRS, YFSETQ. The CDR3 here is CASTMTGDGTDTQYF. CDR3 DNA sequence: TGCGCCAGCACCATGACAGGGGATGGGACAGATACGCAGTATTTT.

The chain couples TRBV28 to TRBJ1-1; perhaps TRBD1 as D (6 bases). There are 14 residues in the CDR3. Germline V gene lookup returns CDR1 MDHEN and CDR2 SYDVKM. The ends were cut back, 2 bases at V and 1 base at J, with 8 bases in the middle. The DNA of the CDR3 is TGTGCCAGCAGTTTAACAGGGAGGAACACTGAAGCTTTCTTT. This codes for CASSLTGRNTEAFF.

The gene calls are TRBV19 and TRBJ1-1, with D possibly TRBD1 on 6 matching bases. Germline CDR1 is LNHDA and CDR2 is SQIVND (reference sequence). Deletions cut 5 bases from V and 2 bases from J, with 12 bases between. The CDR3 has 14 residues. The CDR3 region is CASSGGRANTEAFF. The CDR3 DNA sequence: TGTGCCAGTAGTGGGGGCAGGGCAAACACTGAAGCTTTCTTT.

In this sample, this clone turned up a few times. The J gene is TRBJ2-7, the V gene TRBV6-6; the D gene could be TRBD1 or TRBD2 (5 bases each). The germline gives CDR1 MNHNY, CDR2 SVGAGI (reference sequence). V lost 6 bases and J lost 3, with 18 bases in between. The CDR3 loop spans 15 amino acids. The CDR3 spells CASRPGTVRGYEQYF. CDR3 coding DNA: TGTGCCAGCAGACCCGGGACGGTGAGGGGCTACGAGCAGTACTTC.

In its sample, this clone was seen a few times. This specimen includes other DNA sequences encoding the same CDR3. The chain couples TRBV10-3 to TRBJ2-5; tentatively, D is TRBD1 or TRBD2 (5 bases each). Germline loops: CDR1 ENHRY, CDR2 SYGVKD. With 2 bases removed from V and 4 bases from J, the gap between germline ends came to 11 bases. The CDR3 sequence is 14 residues long. The CDR3 DNA reads as TGTGCCATCAGTGAGGGGACGAGCGGAGAGACCCAGTACTTC. Its translation: CAISEGTSGETQYF.

In this sample, this clone turned up a few times. The chain has TRBV7-9 and TRBJ2-3, with 10 bases aligning to TRBD2. The trim removed 6 bases at V and 3 bases at J, leaving 3 bases unmatched. The germline gives CDR1 SEHNR, CDR2 FQNEAQ (reference sequence). The CDR3 extends over 14 amino acids. CDR3 region: CASRTSGTTDTQYF. The CDR3 nucleotides are TGTGCCAGCAGAACTAGCGGGACGACAGATACGCAGTATTTT.

The genes are TRBV5-8 and TRBJ1-2; D ambiguous. CDR3 length: 11 amino acids. V lost 1 base, J lost 6 bases, and 4 bases lay in between. The germline gives CDR1 SGHTS, CDR2 YDEGEE. CDR3 protein: CASSLFNGYTF. DNA for the CDR3: TGTGCCAGCAGCTTGTTTAATGGCTACACCTTC.